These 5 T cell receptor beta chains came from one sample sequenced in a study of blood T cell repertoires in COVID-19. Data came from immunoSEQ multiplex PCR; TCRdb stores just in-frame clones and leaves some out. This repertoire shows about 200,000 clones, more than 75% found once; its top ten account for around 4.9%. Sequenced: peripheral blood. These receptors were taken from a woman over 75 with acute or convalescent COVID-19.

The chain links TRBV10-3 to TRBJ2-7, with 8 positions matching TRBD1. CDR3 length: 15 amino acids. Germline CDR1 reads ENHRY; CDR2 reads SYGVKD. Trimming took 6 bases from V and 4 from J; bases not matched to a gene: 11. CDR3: CAISGQGQGWYEQYF. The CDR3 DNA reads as TGTGCCATCAGCGGACAGGGCCAGGGGTGGTACGAGCAGTACTTC.

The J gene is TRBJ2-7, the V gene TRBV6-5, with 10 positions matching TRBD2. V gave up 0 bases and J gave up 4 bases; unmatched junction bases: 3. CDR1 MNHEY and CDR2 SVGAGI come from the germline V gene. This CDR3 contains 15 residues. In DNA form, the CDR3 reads TGTGCCAGCAGTTACTCGGCTAGCGGGAGTTACGAGCAGTACTTC. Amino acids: CASSYSASGSYEQYF.

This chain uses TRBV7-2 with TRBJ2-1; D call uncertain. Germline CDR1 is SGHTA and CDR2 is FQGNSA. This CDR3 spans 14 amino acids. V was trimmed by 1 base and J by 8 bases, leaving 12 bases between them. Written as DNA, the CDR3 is TGTGCCAGCAGCTTAGGTGGGCTTTCGGATGAGCAGTTCTTC. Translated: CASSLGGLSDEQFF.

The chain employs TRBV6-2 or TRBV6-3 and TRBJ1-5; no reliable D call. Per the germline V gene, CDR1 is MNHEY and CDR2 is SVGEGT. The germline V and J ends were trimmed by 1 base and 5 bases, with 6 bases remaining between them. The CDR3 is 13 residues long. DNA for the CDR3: TGTGCCAGCAGTTACTTGTCGGATCAGCCCCAGCATTTT. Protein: CASSYLSDQPQHF.

The CDR3 DNA follows: TGTGCCAGTAGCCCGGGAGGACAGGGAAGGTCCTACGAGCAGTACTTC. The encoded protein is CASSPGGQGRSYEQYF. The chain combines TRBV19 with TRBJ2-7; tentative D call: TRBD1 (8 bases). Germline assignment: CDR1 LNHDA and CDR2 SQIVND (reference sequence). The length of the CDR3 is 16 residues. V gave up 6 bases and J gave up 1 base, with 19 bases separating them.